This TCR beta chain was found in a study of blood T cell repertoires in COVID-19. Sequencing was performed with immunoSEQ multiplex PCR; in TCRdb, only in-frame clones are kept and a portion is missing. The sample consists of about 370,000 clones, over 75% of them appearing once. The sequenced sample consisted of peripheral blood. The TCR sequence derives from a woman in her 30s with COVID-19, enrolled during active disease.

The CDR3 DNA reads TGTGCCAGCAGCCCCGGGACTAGCGTCAACACCGGGGAGCTGTTTTTT. Amino acid sequence: CASSPGTSVNTGELFF. This chain links TRBV7-6 with TRBJ2-2; 10 bases map to TRBD2. The V gene's germline CDR1 is SGHVS and CDR2 FNYEAQ. J was trimmed by 2 bases and V by 5 bases; bases with no gene match: 5. The CDR3 runs to 16 residues.